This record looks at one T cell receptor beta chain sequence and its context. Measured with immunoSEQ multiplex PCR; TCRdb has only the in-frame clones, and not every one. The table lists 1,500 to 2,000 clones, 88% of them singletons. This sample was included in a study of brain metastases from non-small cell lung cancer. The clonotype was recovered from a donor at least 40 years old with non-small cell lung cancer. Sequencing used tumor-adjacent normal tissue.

CDR3 residues: CANSKTTSGVCSYEQYF. DNA of the CDR3: TGTGCCAACAGCAAAACGACTAGCGGGGTATGCTCCTACGAGCAGTACTTC. This chain links TRBV21-1 with TRBJ2-7; TRBD2, as called in the table, went unchecked against the DNA. TRBV21-1 is tagged as a pseudogene. The CDR3 sequence is 17 residues long.